The present T cell receptor (beta chain) was sequenced within a study of response to subunit inactivated influenza vaccine. Germline loops: CDR1 SQVTM, CDR2 ANQGSEA. The CDR3 has 13 amino acids. V lost 5 bases, J lost 9 bases, and 6 bases stayed unmatched. TCRdb re-analysed the RT-PCR reads in MiXCR, keeping a single row per CDR3 protein. The table lists about 540,000 distinct CDR3 sequences, around 21% of them singletons. These same data were also listed under a study on T cells expressing NK-cell markers. According to that study: The authors generated TCR beta cDNA through 5'RACE template switching with UMIs. Eight donors were sequenced, seven testing HCMV-seropositive and one testing seronegative. Only alpha-beta TCR T cells were sorted in several experiments, using an anti-gamma-delta TCR antibody. About 1.0-8% of CD8+ T cells in over five donors belonged to dominant NKG2C+ clonotypes.

Sequencing used CD4+ T cells sorted from PBMCs, obtained 11 to 12 days after vaccination. The sequence derives from a man in his fifties or sixties who received an inactivated influenza vaccine. The rearrangement joins TRBV29-1 to TRBJ1-6, with 8 bases fitting TRBD1. The CDR3 DNA follows: TGCAGCGTTCGGACAGGGTCTTCTTCACCCCTCCACTTT. Its protein is CSVRTGSSSPLHF.